A selection of T cell receptor beta chains follows, all from one sample in a study of OX40 agonist ivuxolimab in advanced cancers. Data came from immunoSEQ multiplex PCR; TCRdb stores just in-frame clones and leaves some out. This sample yields approximately 37,000 clones, of which about 76% are seen a single time; around 21% belongs to the top ten. Sequencing was performed on CD4+ or CD8+ T cells sorted from blood, taken in a trial of the OX40 agonist ivuxolimab. These receptors originate from an adult with an advanced solid tumor such as melanoma, head and neck, liver or kidney cancer. CDR3s leave out the opening cysteine and the closing phenylalanine or tryptophan. The D gene is left open where the match is weak.

>TRBJ2-6|TRBV11-2|NA
ASSSPGAPAGANVLT
>TRBJ1-1|TRBV19|TRBD1
ASSPQRQGAPEAF
>TRBJ2-3|TRBV7-8|NA
ASSPAGTFSDTQY
>TRBJ1-3|TRBV6-5|NA
ASSYGGPGNTIY
>TRBJ1-6|TRBV14|NA
ASSQGRTRYSPLH
>TRBJ1-3|TRBV15|NA
ATSRDQGIQLESGNTIY
>TRBJ2-7|TRBV6-6|NA
ASSSGTHSYEQY
>TRBJ1-1|TRBV11-2|NA
ASSSSTGLSLNTEAF
>TRBJ2-3|TRBV7-9|NA
ASSLGPPDTQY
>TRBJ2-1|TRBV12-5|NA
ASGLGAGEFNEQF
>TRBJ1-4|TRBV2|NA
ASSESGTRLF
>TRBJ1-1|TRBV5-1|TRBD1
ASSSQGKVNTEAF
>TRBJ1-5|TRBV7-9|TRBD1
ASTGQGAVGNQPQH
>TRBJ2-6|TRBV6-5|NA
ASTVTGTGANVLT
>TRBJ1-2|TRBV19|NA
ASSIVSRVGYT
>TRBJ1-4|TRBV29-1|TRBD1
SVSVWGQGESKLF
>TRBJ1-1|TRBV27|NA
ASSSYQGITEAF
>TRBJ2-6|TRBV4-1|NA
ASSQALASGANVLT
>TRBJ2-4|TRBV13|NA
ASSQSGAKNIQY
>TRBJ1-1|TRBV6-5|NA
ATAKDSPLNTEAF
>TRBJ2-3|TRBV6-6|TRBD2
ASRLAGGWTDTQY
>TRBJ1-4|TRBV5-1|TRBD1
ASSLDDRGGFFSEKLF
>TRBJ2-3|TRBV5-1|TRBD2
ASSWTSGSTDTQY
>TRBJ2-3|TRBV4-1|NA
ATERPGEDTQY
>TRBJ1-1|TRBV18|NA
ASSLRRENTEAF
>TRBJ1-1|TRBV28|NA
ASSWTGRTEAF
>TRBJ1-5|TRBV4-1|NA
ASSPGGTLSNQPQH
>TRBJ2-2|TRBV6-5|NA
ASSYSTKKGTGELF
>TRBJ1-1|TRBV9|NA
ASSVDHRMNTEAF
>TRBJ1-2|TRBV6-5|NA
ASSYSKAGGGYT
>TRBJ2-5|TRBV5-1|NA
ASSQDPGARETQY
>TRBJ1-2|TRBV6-5|TRBD1
AVADRLGYT
>TRBJ2-2|TRBV6-1|NA
ASSEAGTGLNTGELF
>TRBJ2-7|TRBV5-1|TRBD2
ASSLSSGGPYEQY
>TRBJ1-6|TRBV11-2|NA
ASSLAKGSPLH
>TRBJ2-2|TRBV6-1|NA
ASRASTNTGELF
>TRBJ2-1|TRBV9|TRBD1
ASSPRQGTYNEQF
>TRBJ2-3|TRBV4-2|TRBD1
ASSQGQGVNTDTQY
>TRBJ2-7|TRBV6-6|TRBD1
ASSLGTGAFLGEQY
>TRBJ1-6|TRBV7-9|NA
ASSSGRSNSPLH
>TRBJ2-3|TRBV6-6|NA
ASSSPTDTQY
>TRBJ2-1|TRBV19|NA
ASSIGRGNEQF
>TRBJ2-5|TRBV9|NA
ASSVIAGGETQY
>TRBJ2-1|TRBV5-1|NA
ASRPEGGYNEQF
>TRBJ1-2|TRBV6-5|NA
ASSTQTTENYGYT
>TRBJ1-5|TRBV12-5|NA
ASGLEGGNQPQH
>TRBJ1-2|TRBV27|NA
ASSLADSNYGYT
>TRBJ1-3|TRBV28|NA
ASSFEGYRNTIY
>TRBJ2-1|TRBV25-1|NA
ASSGPGGTYNEQF
>TRBJ2-6|TRBV5-8|NA
AAIVSGANVLT
>TRBJ1-5|TRBV10-3|NA
AISEFFRDNQPQH